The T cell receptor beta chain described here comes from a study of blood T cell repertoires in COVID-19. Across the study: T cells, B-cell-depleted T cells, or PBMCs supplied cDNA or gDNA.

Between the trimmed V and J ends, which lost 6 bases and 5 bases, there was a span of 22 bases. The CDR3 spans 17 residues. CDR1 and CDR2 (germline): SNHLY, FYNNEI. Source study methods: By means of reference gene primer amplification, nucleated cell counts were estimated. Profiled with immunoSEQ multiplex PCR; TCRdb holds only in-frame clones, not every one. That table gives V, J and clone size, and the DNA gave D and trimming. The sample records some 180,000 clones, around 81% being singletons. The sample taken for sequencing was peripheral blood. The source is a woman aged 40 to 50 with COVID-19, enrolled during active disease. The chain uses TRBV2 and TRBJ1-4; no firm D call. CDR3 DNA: TGTGCCAGCAGGAAACCTTCTTGGTACAGCACGAATGAAAAACTGTTTTTT. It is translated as CASRKPSWYSTNEKLFF.